This T cell receptor (beta chain) stems from a study of blood T cell repertoires in COVID-19. Overall study: The United States, Italy and Spain were the sources of the acute and convalescent COVID-19 samples.

The CDR3 runs to 12 residues. Germline V CDR1 and CDR2: MNHEY, SVGAGI. Trimming shortened V by 5 bases and J by 8 bases, and 12 bases separated the two germline ends. TCRdb's table, derived via immunoSEQ multiplex PCR, lists solely in-frame clones and lacks some. Of 150,000 to 200,000 clones detected, approximately 87% appear once; the ten largest clones hold 6.5% to 8%. Recovery among Cohort 3 donors was established by two negative PCRs, clearance, or symptom resolution. This clonotype originated in a woman between 50 and 59 years old who had recovered from COVID-19. Sequenced material: PBMCs or T cells enriched from blood (not recorded which). This chain joins TRBV6-5 and TRBJ1-1; D is possibly TRBD1 (5 bases). The CDR3 loop reads CASSLRGGEAFF. The CDR3 bases are TGTGCCAGCAGTCTCCGGGGGGGAGAAGCTTTCTTT.